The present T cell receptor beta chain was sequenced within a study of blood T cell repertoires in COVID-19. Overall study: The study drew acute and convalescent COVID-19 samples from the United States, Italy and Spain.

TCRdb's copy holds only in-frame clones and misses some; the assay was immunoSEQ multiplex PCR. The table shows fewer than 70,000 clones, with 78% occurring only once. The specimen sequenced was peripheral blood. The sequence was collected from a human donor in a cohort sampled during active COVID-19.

Here the CDR3 DNA reads TGTGCCAGTAGTCAAGTCGGAGGGTTCACTGAAGCTTTCTTT. As protein: CASSQVGGFTEAFF. This rearrangement joins TRBV19 to TRBJ1-1, with D unresolved. V shed 5 bases and J shed 4 bases, with 14 bases lying between them. CDR3 length: 14 residues. Germline CDR1 is LNHDA and CDR2 is SQIVND (reference sequence).